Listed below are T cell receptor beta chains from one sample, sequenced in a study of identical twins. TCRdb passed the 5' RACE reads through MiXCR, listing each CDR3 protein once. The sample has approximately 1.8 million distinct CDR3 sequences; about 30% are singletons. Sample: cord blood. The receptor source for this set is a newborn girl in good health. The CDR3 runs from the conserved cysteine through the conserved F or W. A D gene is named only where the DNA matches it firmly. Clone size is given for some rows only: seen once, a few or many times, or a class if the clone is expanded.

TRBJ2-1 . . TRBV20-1 TGCAGTGCTCACTGGCCTGATGAGCAGTTCTTC CSAHWPDEQFF
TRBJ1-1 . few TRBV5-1 TGCGCCAGCAGCTTGTTGGAGAGGACTGAAGCTTTCTTT CASSLLERTEAFF
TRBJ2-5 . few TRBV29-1 TGCAGCGTCCCTTCTGTGGGGACCCAGTACTTC CSVPSVGTQYF
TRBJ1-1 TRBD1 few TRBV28 TGTGCCAGCAGTACTATCGGGGACAGGGGGCGGATCACTGAAGCTTTCTTT CASSTIGDRGRITEAFF
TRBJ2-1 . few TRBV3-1 TGTGCCAGCAGCCAAGAGGTAGCCGGTGGGGAGCAGTTCTTC CASSQEVAGGEQFF
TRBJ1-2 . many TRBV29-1 TGCAGCGTTGGCAGGCTAGGGCCCCCATATGGCTACACCTTC CSVGRLGPPYGYTF
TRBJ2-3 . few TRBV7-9 TGTGCCAGCAGCCCCCGGGAACCAGATACGCAGTATTTT CASSPREPDTQYF
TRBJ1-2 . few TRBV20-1 TGCAGTGCTCCAAATAACTATGGCTACACCTTC CSAPNNYGYTF
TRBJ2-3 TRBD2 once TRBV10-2 TGCGCCACCGTAGTCGAGCGGGGAGATACGCAGTATTTT CATVVERGDTQYF
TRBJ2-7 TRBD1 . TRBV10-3 TGTGCCATCAGTTTCGCAGTGGGGGAAGGGGGCCTCTACGAGCAGTACTTC CAISFAVGEGGLYEQYF
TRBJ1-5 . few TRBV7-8 TGTGCCAGCAGCTTAGCGCATCAGGGTAATCAGCCCCAGCATTTT CASSLAHQGNQPQHF
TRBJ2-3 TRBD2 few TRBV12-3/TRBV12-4 TGTGCCAGCAGAGGGGTTACTAGCGGGATACGATCTAGCACAGATACGCAGTATTTT CASRGVTSGIRSSTDTQYF
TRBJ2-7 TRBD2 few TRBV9 TGTGCCAGCGGAGGACTAGCGGGACTCTCCTACAATGAGCAGTACTTC CASGGLAGLSYNEQYF
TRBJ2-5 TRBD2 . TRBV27 TGTGCCAGCAGTTTACGCGGGACTAGCGGCAATGAGCAGTACTTC CASSLRGTSGNEQYF
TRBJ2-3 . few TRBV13 TGTGCCAGCAGCTTAGACCAGCGATCGTCAGATACGCAGTATTTT CASSLDQRSSDTQYF
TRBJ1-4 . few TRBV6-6 TGTGCCAGCAGTAAAGGGGGAGCAATTAATGAAAAACTGTTTTTT CASSKGGAINEKLFF
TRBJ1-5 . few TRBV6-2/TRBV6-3 TGTGCCAGCAGTTACTCGGGGACACATCGGCAGCCCCAGCATTTT CASSYSGTHRQPQHF
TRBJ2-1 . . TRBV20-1 TGCAGTGCTAGTAAAGGGCAAGAGACCCAGTTCTTC CSASKGQETQFF
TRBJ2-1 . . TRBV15 TGTGCCACCAGCCCCCCTTCTTACAATGAGCAGTTCTTC CATSPPSYNEQFF
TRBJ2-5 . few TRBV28 TGTGCCAGCAGTGGGACGGATCTGCAGTACTTC CASSGTDLQYF
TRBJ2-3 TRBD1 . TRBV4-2 TGTGCCAGCAGCCAACCGACAGGGGTGGAAGATACGCAGTATTTT CASSQPTGVEDTQYF
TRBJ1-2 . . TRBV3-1 TGTGCCAGCAGTTTCCTTTGGGGTCCAGTTGGATCCCTTCCTAACTATGGCTACACCTTC CASSFLWGPVGSLPNYGYTF
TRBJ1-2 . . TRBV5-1 TGCGCCAGCAGCGGAAACTTCAGGGGCAACTATGGCTACACCTTC CASSGNFRGNYGYTF
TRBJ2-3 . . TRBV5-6 TGTGCCAGCAGCTTGAGTTTCGGGGTGGTTGCAGATACGCAGTATTTT CASSLSFGVVADTQYF
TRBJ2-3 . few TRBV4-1 TGCGCCAGCAGCCAAGCACTACTACGGGAGCCAAGCACAGATACGCAGTATTTT CASSQALLREPSTDTQYF
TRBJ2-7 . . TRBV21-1 TGTGCCAGCAGCAGTCTCAGGACTTTGGATAGCGAGCAGTACTTC CASSSLRTLDSEQYF
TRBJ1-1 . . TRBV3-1 TGTGCCAGCAGCCTCCGGGGGGGCCTCGGCACTGAAGCTTTCTTT CASSLRGGLGTEAFF
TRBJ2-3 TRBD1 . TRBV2 TGTGCCAGCAGAGAAAGGACAGGGGAAGATACGCAGTATTTT CASRERTGEDTQYF
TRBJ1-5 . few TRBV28 TGTGCCAGCAGTAACGGGGGCACGGGATATAGCAATCAGCCCCAGCATTTT CASSNGGTGYSNQPQHF
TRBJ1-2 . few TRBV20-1 TGCAGTGCCGCTTCCCACGAGGGTAACTATGGCTACACCTTC CSAASHEGNYGYTF
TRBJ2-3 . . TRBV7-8 TGTGCCAGCAGCTTATTGCTGCCCTGGCACGAGGGTGGAGATACGCAGTATTTT CASSLLLPWHEGGDTQYF
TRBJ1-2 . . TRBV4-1 TGCGCCAGCAGCCAGTCGGGGGGGCTGGGGGGCTACACCTTC CASSQSGGLGGYTF
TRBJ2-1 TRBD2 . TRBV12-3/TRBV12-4 TGTGCCGGCAGTCAAGGTGCGGGGGGCCACAATGAGCAGTTCTTC CAGSQGAGGHNEQFF
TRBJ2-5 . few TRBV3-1 TGTGCCAGCAGCCAAGGGTTTCGAGACCGCGGGAAAGAGACCCAGTACTTC CASSQGFRDRGKETQYF
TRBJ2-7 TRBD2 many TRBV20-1 TGCAGTGCAAGAGCGGGAGCCTCCTACGAGCAGTACTTC CSARAGASYEQYF
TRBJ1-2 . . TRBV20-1 TGCAGTGTAGGTCGGCAGCACTATGGCTACACCTTC CSVGRQHYGYTF